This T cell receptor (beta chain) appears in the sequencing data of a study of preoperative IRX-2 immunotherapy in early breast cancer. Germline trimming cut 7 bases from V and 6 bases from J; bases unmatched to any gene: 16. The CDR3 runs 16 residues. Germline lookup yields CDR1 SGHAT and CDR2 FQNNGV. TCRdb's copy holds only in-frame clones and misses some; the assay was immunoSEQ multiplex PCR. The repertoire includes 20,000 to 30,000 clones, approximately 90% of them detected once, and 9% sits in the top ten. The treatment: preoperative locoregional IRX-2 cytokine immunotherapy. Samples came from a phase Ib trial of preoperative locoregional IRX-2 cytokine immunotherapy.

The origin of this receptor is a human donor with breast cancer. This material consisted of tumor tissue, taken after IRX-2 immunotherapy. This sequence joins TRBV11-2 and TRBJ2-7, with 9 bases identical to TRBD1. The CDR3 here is CASTRGRGQGLREQYF. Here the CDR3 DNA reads TGTGCCAGCACTCGCGGCCGGGGACAGGGTCTTCGCGAGCAGTACTTC.